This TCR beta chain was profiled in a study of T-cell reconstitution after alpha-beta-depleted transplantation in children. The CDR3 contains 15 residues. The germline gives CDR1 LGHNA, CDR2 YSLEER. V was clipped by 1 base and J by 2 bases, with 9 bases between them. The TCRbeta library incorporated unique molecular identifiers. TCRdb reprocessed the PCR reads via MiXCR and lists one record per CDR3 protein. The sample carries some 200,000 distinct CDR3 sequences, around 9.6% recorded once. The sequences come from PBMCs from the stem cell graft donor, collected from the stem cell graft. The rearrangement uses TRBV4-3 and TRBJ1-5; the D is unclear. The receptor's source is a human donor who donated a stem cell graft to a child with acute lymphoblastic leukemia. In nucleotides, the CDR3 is TGCGCCAGCAGCCAAGGAGGGAACGGCAATCAGCCCCAGCATTTT. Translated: CASSQGGNGNQPQHF.